This T cell receptor (beta chain) came from a study of blood T cell repertoires in COVID-19. Study in general: Acute-phase and convalescent COVID-19 samples originated in the United States, Italy and Spain. From T cells, B-cell-depleted T cells, or PBMCs came the material, which was cDNA or gDNA.

V lost 2 bases to trimming and J lost 0 bases, with 10 bases between them. Germline CDR1 reads MNHNS; CDR2 reads SASEGT. CDR3 length: 15 residues. How the authors handled the data: Amplifying reference gene primers gave estimates of nucleated cell counts. The table came from immunoSEQ multiplex PCR; TCRdb's copy has only in-frame clones and leaves some out. V and J calls and clone size follow that table, whereas D and trimming were derived from the DNA. This sample has about 68,000 clones, with about 91% found just once. The sequence was obtained from a man in his fifties or sixties with active COVID-19. Sequenced input: peripheral blood. The chain links TRBV6-1 to TRBJ1-2; no clear D. As DNA, the CDR3 is TGTGCCAGCAGTGAATGGGCGCGCTCTAACTATGGCTACACCTTC. Its protein product is CASSEWARSNYGYTF.